This TCR beta chain stems from a study of blood T cell repertoires in COVID-19. The germline V gene has CDR1 MDHEN and CDR2 SYDVKM. This CDR3 region has 16 residues. V trimming: 5 bases; J trimming: 8 bases; junction bases outside the gene matches: 13. TCRdb's copy holds only in-frame clones and misses some; the assay was immunoSEQ multiplex PCR. The sample includes around 260,000 clones, more than 75% seen only once; the top ten take 8.5% to 10%. The sequence was obtained from a middle-aged man who had recovered from COVID-19. Sequencing input: peripheral blood. The rearrangement links TRBV28 to TRBJ1-4, with 8 bases aligning to TRBD1. CDR3 sequence (DNA): TGTGCCAGCAGTATACTACAGGGGGTACGTAGCGAAAAACTGTTTTTT. The encoded protein is CASSILQGVRSEKLFF.